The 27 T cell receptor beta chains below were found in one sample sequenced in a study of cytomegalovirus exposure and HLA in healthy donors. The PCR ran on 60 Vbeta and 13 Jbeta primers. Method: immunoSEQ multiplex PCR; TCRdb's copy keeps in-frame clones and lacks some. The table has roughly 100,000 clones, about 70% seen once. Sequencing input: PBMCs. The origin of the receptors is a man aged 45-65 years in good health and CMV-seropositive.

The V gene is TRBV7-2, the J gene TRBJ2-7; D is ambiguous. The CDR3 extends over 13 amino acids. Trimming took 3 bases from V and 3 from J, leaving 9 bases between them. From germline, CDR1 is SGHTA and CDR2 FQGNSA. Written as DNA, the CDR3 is TGTGCCAGCAGCTTGAGACAAAGCTACGAGCAGTACTTC. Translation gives CASSLRQSYEQYF.

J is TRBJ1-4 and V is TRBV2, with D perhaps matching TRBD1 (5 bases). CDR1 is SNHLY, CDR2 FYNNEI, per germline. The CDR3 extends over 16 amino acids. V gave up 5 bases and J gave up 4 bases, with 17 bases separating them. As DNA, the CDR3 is TGTGCCAGCAGTTATATTGGCGGGACGGTTAATGAAAAACTGTTTTTT. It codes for CASSYIGGTVNEKLFF.

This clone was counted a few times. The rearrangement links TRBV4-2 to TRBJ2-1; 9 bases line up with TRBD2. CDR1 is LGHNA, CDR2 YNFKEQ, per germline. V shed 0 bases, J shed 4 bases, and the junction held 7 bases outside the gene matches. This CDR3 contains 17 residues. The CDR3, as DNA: TGTGCCAGCAGCCAAGAATCCTTAGCGGGAGATTACAATGAGCAGTTCTTC. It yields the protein CASSQESLAGDYNEQFF.

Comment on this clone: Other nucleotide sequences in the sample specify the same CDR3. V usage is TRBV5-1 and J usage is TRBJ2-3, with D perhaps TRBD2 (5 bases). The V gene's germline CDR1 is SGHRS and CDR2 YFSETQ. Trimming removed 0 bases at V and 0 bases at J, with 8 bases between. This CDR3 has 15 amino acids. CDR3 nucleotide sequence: TGCGCCAGCAGCTTGGCCAGCGGTAGCACAGATACGCAGTATTTT. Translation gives CASSLASGSTDTQYF.

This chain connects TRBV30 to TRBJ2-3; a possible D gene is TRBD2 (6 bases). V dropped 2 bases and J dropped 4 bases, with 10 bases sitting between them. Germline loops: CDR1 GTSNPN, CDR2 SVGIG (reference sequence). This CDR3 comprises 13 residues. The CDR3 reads CAWSKIAADTQYF. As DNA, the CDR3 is TGTGCCTGGAGTAAGATAGCGGCAGATACGCAGTATTTT.

CDR3: CASTPTETASEKLFF. CDR3 in DNA: TGTGCCAGCACCCCGACAGAGACAGCCTCCGAAAAACTGTTTTTT. The chain has TRBV6-1 and TRBJ1-4, with D maybe TRBD1 (5 bases). The CDR3 totals 15 residues. V lost 7 bases, J lost 8 bases, and 20 bases lay in between. CDR1 and CDR2 from the germline V gene are MNHNS and SASEGT.

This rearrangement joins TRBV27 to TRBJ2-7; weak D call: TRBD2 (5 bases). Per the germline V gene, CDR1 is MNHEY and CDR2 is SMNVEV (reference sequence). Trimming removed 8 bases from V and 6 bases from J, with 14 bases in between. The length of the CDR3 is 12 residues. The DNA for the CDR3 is TGTGCCAGCGGCTTCGGTCGGGGCGAGCAGTACTTC. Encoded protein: CASGFGRGEQYF.

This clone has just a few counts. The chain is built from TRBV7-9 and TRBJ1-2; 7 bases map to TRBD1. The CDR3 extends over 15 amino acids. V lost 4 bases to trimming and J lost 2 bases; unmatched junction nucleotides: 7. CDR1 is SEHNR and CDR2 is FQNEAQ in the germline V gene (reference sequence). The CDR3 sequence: CASSSRQGLNYGYTF. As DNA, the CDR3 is TGTGCCAGCAGCTCTCGACAGGGTTTAAACTATGGCTACACCTTC.

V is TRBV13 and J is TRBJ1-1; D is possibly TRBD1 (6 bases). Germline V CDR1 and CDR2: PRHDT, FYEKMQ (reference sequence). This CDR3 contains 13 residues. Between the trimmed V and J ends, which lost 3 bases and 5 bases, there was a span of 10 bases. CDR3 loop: CASSFGGATEAFF. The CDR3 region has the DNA TGTGCCAGCAGCTTCGGGGGGGCGACTGAAGCTTTCTTT.

The chain's CDR3 is CASSRNDRDRLTNYGYTF. In DNA form, the CDR3 reads TGTGCCAGCAGCCGAAACGACCGGGACAGGTTGACTAACTATGGCTACACCTTC. The chain carries TRBV5-5 and TRBJ1-2; 8 bases match TRBD1. This CDR3 has 18 residues. Germline assignment: CDR1 SGHKS and CDR2 YYEKEE (reference sequence). Germline trimming cut 4 bases from V and 0 bases from J; bases unmatched to any gene: 14.

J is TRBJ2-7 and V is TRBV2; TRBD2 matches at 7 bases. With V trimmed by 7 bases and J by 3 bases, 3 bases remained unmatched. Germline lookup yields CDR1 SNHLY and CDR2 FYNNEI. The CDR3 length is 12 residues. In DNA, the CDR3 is TGTGCCAGCAAGAGCGGGAACTACGAGCAGTACTTC. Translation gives CASKSGNYEQYF.

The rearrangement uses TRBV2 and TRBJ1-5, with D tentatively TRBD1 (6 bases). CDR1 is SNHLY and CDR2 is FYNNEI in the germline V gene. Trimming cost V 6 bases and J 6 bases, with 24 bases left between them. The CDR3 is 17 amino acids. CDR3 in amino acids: CASRPGKQTGYAQPQHF. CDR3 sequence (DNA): TGTGCCAGCAGGCCCGGCAAACAAACAGGGTACGCTCAGCCCCAGCATTTT.

The CDR3: CATSALSGTEAFF. CDR3 DNA sequence: TGTGCCACCAGCGCCCTCTCGGGCACTGAAGCTTTCTTT. The rearrangement uses TRBV15 and TRBJ1-1; no definite D call. The CDR3 contains 13 residues. The germline V gene has CDR1 LNHNV and CDR2 YYDKDF (reference sequence). Trimming shortened V by 5 bases and J by 4 bases, and 11 bases separated the two germline ends.

CDR3 residues: CSVEGGPAPPYEQYF. CDR3 DNA sequence: TGCAGCGTTGAGGGGGGGCCTGCCCCCCCCTACGAGCAGTACTTC. The gene calls are TRBV29-1 and TRBJ2-7, with a tentative D call TRBD2 (7 bases). Germline V lookup: CDR1 SQVTM, CDR2 ANQGSEA. The CDR3 is made up of 15 amino acids. The V and J ends lost 3 bases and 2 bases respectively, with 17 bases between them.

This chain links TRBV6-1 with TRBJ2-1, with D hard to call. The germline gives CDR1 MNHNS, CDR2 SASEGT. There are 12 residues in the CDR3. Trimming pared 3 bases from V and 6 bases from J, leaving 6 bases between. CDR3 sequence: CASSDTFNEQFF. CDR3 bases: TGTGCCAGCAGTGATACTTTCAATGAGCAGTTCTTC.

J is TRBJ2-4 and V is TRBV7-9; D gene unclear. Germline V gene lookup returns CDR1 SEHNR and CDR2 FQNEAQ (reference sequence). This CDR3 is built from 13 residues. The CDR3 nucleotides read TGTTCCGTAAGGAGCTTAGCCAAAAACATTCAGTACTTC. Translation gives CSVRSLAKNIQYF.

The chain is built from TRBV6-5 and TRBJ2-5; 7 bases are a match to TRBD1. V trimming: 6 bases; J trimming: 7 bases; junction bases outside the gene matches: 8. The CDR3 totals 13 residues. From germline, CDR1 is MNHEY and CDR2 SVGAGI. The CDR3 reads CASSRDREGTQYF. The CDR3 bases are TGTGCCAGCAGCCGCGACAGGGAAGGGACCCAGTACTTC.

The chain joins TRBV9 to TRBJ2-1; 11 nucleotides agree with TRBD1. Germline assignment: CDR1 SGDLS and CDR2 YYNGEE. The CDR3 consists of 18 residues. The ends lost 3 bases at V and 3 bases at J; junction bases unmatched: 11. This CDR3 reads CASSAPLSGTGGYNEQFF. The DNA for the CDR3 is TGTGCCAGCAGCGCCCCCCTTTCCGGGACAGGGGGCTACAATGAGCAGTTCTTC.

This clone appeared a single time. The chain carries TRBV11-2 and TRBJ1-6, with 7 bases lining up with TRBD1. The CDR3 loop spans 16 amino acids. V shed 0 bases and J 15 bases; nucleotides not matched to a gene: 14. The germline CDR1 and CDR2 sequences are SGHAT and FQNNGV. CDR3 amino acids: CASSLDNRGGRILLHF. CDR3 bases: TGTGCCAGCAGCTTAGACAACAGGGGCGGTAGGATTCTCCTCCACTTT. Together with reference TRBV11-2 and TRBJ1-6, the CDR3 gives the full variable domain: EAGVAQSPRYKIIEKRQSVAFWCNPISGHATLYWYQQILGQGPKLLIQFQNNGVVDDSQLPKDRFSAERLKGVDSTLKIQPAKLEDSAVYLCASSLDNRGGRILLHFGNGTRLTVT.

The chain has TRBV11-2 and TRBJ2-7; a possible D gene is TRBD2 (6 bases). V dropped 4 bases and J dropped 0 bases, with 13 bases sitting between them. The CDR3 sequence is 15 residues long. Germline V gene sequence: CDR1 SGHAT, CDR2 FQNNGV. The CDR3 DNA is TGTGCCAGCAGCTCGGCCGGGACTTTCTCCTACGAGCAGTACTTC. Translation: CASSSAGTFSYEQYF.

The CDR3 region is CASSPGLAGSNEQFF. In nucleotides, the CDR3 is TGTGCCAGCAGCCCCGGACTAGCGGGGTCGAATGAGCAGTTCTTC. The rearrangement links TRBV7-6 to TRBJ2-1; 12 positions match TRBD2. Germline CDR1 is SGHVS and CDR2 is FNYEAQ. V was clipped by 5 bases and J by 7 bases; unmatched bases: 6. This CDR3 region has 15 residues. Combining the CDR3 with reference TRBV7-6 and TRBJ2-1 gives the whole variable domain GAGVSQSPRYKVTKRGQDVALRCDPISGHVSLYWYRQALGQGPEFLTYFNYEAQQDKSGLPNDRFSAERPEGSISTLTIQRTEQRDSAMYRCASSPGLAGSNEQFFGPGTRLTVL.

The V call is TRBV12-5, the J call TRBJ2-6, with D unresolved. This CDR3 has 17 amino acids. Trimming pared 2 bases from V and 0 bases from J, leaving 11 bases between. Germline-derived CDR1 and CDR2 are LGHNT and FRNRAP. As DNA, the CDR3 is TGTGCTAGTGGTTTGACTTCGACAATCTCTGGGGCCAACGTCCTGACTTTC. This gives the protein CASGLTSTISGANVLTF. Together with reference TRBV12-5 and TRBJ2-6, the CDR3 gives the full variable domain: DARVTQTPRHKVTEMGQEVTMRCQPILGHNTVFWYRQTMMQGLELLAYFRNRAPLDDSGMPKDRFSAEMPDATLATLKIQPSEPRDSAVYFCASGLTSTISGANVLTFGAGSRLTVL.

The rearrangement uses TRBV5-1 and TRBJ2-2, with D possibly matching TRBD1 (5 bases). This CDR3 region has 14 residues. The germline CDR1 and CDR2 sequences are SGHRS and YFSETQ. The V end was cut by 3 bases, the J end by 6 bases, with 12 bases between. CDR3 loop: CASSSSTVPGELFF. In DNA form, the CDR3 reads TGCGCCAGCAGCTCCTCGACAGTACCCGGGGAGCTGTTTTTT.

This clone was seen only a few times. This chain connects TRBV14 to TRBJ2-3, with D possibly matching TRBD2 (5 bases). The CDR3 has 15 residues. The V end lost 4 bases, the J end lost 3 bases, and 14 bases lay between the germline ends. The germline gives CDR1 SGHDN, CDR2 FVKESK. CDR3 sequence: CASSPQLGRTDTQYF. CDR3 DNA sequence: TGTGCCAGCAGCCCACAACTAGGTCGGACAGATACGCAGTATTTT.

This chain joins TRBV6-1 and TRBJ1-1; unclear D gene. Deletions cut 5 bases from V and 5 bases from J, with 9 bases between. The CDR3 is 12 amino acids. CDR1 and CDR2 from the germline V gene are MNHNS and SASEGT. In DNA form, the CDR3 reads TGTGCCAGCAGTTTAACAGAGACTGAAGCTTTCTTT. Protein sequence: CASSLTETEAFF.

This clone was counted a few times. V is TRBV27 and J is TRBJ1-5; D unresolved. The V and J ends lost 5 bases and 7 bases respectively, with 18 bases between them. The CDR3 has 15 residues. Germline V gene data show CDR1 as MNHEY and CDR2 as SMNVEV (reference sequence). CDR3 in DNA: TGTGCCAGCAGTCCCCTCACGCGGGGAGGGCAGCCCCAGCATTTT. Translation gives CASSPLTRGGQPQHF.

The CDR3 DNA follows: TGTGCCATCAGTGAAAGCGGGCAGATAGGGACCGGGGAGCTGTTTTTT. Translating gives CAISESGQIGTGELFF. The V gene is TRBV10-3, the J gene TRBJ2-2; tentatively, D is TRBD2 (6 bases). The CDR3 spans 16 residues. CDR1 is ENHRY and CDR2 is SYGVKD in the germline V gene. Between the trimmed V and J ends, which lost 3 bases and 5 bases, there was a span of 16 bases.